Listed below are T cell receptor beta chains from one sample, sequenced in a study of blood T cell repertoires in COVID-19. Libraries were prepared by immunoSEQ multiplex PCR; TCRdb keeps only in-frame clonotypes and omits some of them. This table holds tens of thousands of clones, about 83% found once. What was sequenced was peripheral blood. The receptors were gathered from a woman aged 60-75 years with COVID-19, enrolled during active disease. CDR3s include the opening cysteine and the closing phenylalanine or tryptophan. D genes are given only for firm matches. The listing skips clone size in some rows; elsewhere it reads once, few, many or a size class.

>.|TRBJ2-7|TRBV6-5|.
TGTGCCAGCAGTTACTCGTCGGAGCAGTACTTC
CASSYSSEQYF
>.|TRBJ1-2|TRBV23-1|once
TGCGCCAGCAGTCACCCCGAGGCCGCCGGCTACACCTTC
CASSHPEAAGYTF
>.|TRBJ2-7|TRBV7-9|.
TGTGCCAGCAGCTCCCTCTCCTTCTACGAGCAGTACTTC
CASSSLSFYEQYF
>.|TRBJ1-1|TRBV12-3/TRBV12-4|.
TGTGCCAGCAGCCCCACAGTTAACCAAGCTTTCTTT
CASSPTVNQAFF
>.|TRBJ2-2|TRBV7-3|.
TGTGCCAGCAGCCGGACTCTTTCCGGGGAGCTGTTTTTT
CASSRTLSGELFF
>.|TRBJ1-6|TRBV3-1/TRBV3-2|once
TGTGCCAGCAGCCAACTAGTGTCATCACCCCTCCACTTT
CASSQLVSSPLHF
>.|TRBJ1-2|TRBV5-1|.
TGCGCCAGCAGCCTACTAGCGGGCGGGTATGGCTACACCTTC
CASSLLAGGYGYTF
>.|TRBJ1-5|TRBV5-1|.
TGCGCCAGCAGCTTGGGTTTACAGGGTAATCAGCCCCAGCATTTT
CASSLGLQGNQPQHF
>.|TRBJ2-7|TRBV6-1|.
TGTGCCAGCGGTGACATAGACGAGCAGTACTTC
CASGDIDEQYF
>TRBD1|TRBJ2-5|TRBV27|.
TGTGCCAGCAGTAGAACCTCAGGGGGCACAGAGACCCAGTACTTC
CASSRTSGGTETQYF
>.|TRBJ1-1|TRBV19|few
TGTGCCAGTTCAGGGCGTACTGAAGCTTTCTTT
CASSGRTEAFF
>TRBD1|TRBJ1-5|TRBV6-5|.
TGTGCCAGCAGCCAGGGGGCTCTTTTTCAGCCCCAGCATTTT
CASSQGALFQPQHF
>TRBD1|TRBJ1-4|TRBV28|.
TGTGCCAGCAGTACGTACAGGGGGGCTAATGAAAAACTGTTTTTT
CASSTYRGANEKLFF
>.|TRBJ1-2|TRBV12-3/TRBV12-4|.
TGTGCCAGCAGTTTAGCGCTGAGGGATGGCTACACCTTC
CASSLALRDGYTF
>.|TRBJ2-2|TRBV6-2/TRBV6-3|.
TGTGCCAGCAGTTACTCGGAGGGTTCTCGGGAGCTGTTTTTT
CASSYSEGSRELFF
>.|TRBJ2-2|TRBV11-2|.
TGTGCCAGCAGCTTAGGGGCACTTCCGAACACCGGGGAGCTGTTTTTT
CASSLGALPNTGELFF
>.|TRBJ1-1|TRBV12-3/TRBV12-4|.
TGTGCCAGCAGTACTGACACCACTGAAGCTTTCTTT
CASSTDTTEAFF
>.|TRBJ2-1|TRBV29-1|.
TGCAGCGCCAAAGACTGGCTGAGCGATGAGCAGTTCTTC
CSAKDWLSDEQFF
>.|TRBJ1-5|TRBV6-5|.
TGTGCCAGCAGACAGGGCAATAGCAATCAGCCCCAGCATTTT
CASRQGNSNQPQHF
>TRBD1|TRBJ2-7|TRBV20-1|.
TGCAGTGCTAGTATCCCGGGACAGGGGGCCTACGAGCAGTACTTC
CSASIPGQGAYEQYF
>.|TRBJ2-5|TRBV6-1|.
TGTGCCAGCAGTGAAGCGCGGAGGGCTCAAGAGACCCAGTACTTC
CASSEARRAQETQYF
>TRBD1|TRBJ1-2|TRBV5-8|.
TGTGCCAGCAGGGACAGGGCTGAGTATGGCTACACCTTC
CASRDRAEYGYTF
>.|TRBJ2-4|TRBV5-5|.
TGTGCCAGCAGCTTGGACTGGTTAAACATTCAGTACTTC
CASSLDWLNIQYF
>TRBD1|TRBJ1-2|TRBV19|.
TGTGCCAGTAGTGTAGGGACAGGGGGCCTCTATGGCTACACCTTC
CASSVGTGGLYGYTF
>.|TRBJ1-2|TRBV5-1|.
TGCGCCAGCAGCCCAGGGACGGAGGGATATGGCTACACCTTC
CASSPGTEGYGYTF
>TRBD1|TRBJ1-5|TRBV7-8|.
TGTGCCAGCAGCGCCAGACAGGGGGTGAGCAATCAGCCCCAGCATTTT
CASSARQGVSNQPQHF
>.|TRBJ2-1|TRBV10-3|once
TGTGCCATCAGTGAGTCGCGGAGCACGGGGAATGAGCAGTTCTTC
CAISESRSTGNEQFF
>.|TRBJ1-1|TRBV28|once
TGTGCCAGCAGTCCCCCGACTTCGCTCACTGAAGCTTTCTTT
CASSPPTSLTEAFF
>.|TRBJ2-7|TRBV12-3/TRBV12-4|.
TGTGCCAGCAGTGCGGCCTACGAGCAGTACTTC
CASSAAYEQYF
>.|TRBJ1-1|TRBV2|.
TGTGCCAGCCCCCGGGGCACTGAAGCTTTCTTT
CASPRGTEAFF
>.|TRBJ1-2|TRBV12-3/TRBV12-4|.
TGTGCCAGCAGTTTAGGGCCAGGTCGGGGCTACACCTTC
CASSLGPGRGYTF
>TRBD1|TRBJ1-6|TRBV7-9|few
TGTGCCAGCAGAGCTACGGACAGGGGCTATAATTCACCCCTCCACTTT
CASRATDRGYNSPLHF
>.|TRBJ1-5|TRBV30|.
TGTGCCTGGAGTGTACTTTCAGGACCCCAGCATTTT
CAWSVLSGPQHF
>.|TRBJ2-7|TRBV11-2|.
TGTGCCAGCAGCTCAACGGGTCTTAATTACGAGCAGTACTTC
CASSSTGLNYEQYF
>.|TRBJ2-3|TRBV5-6|.
TGTGCCAGCAGCTCGAGGGGGTTGACAGATACGCAGTATTTT
CASSSRGLTDTQYF
>.|TRBJ2-1|TRBV7-9|.
TGTGCCAGCAGTCAAAGGGGGGGCTCCTACAATGAGCAGTTCTTC
CASSQRGGSYNEQFF
>.|TRBJ1-2|TRBV6-5|.
TGTGCCAGCAGTTACGCCGGGGGCGGGAGGAACTATGGCTACACCTTC
CASSYAGGGRNYGYTF
>.|TRBJ1-6|TRBV5-1|.
TGCGCCAGCAGCACGGACAGCGGCGGGAATTCACCCCTCCACTTT
CASSTDSGGNSPLHF
>.|TRBJ1-2|TRBV3-1/TRBV3-2|.
TGTGCCAGCAGCCCAGGCTACGCGCGTGGCTACACCTTC
CASSPGYARGYTF
>.|TRBJ1-5|TRBV30|.
TGTGCCTGGAGTGTACAAGGAGGTCAGCCCCAGCATTTT
CAWSVQGGQPQHF
>.|TRBJ2-3|TRBV7-8|.
TGTGCCAGCAGCTCCCCTACCGGGGGATACACAGATACGCAGTATTTT
CASSSPTGGYTDTQYF
>.|TRBJ1-4|TRBV5-8|once
TGTGCCAGCAGCATCGGACAGATCTCAACTAATGAAAAACTGTTTTTT
CASSIGQISTNEKLFF
>.|TRBJ1-4|TRBV4-1|.
TGCGCCAGCAGCCAAGAACAGACAAGGGAAAAACTGTTTTTT
CASSQEQTREKLFF
>.|TRBJ2-4|TRBV7-9|few
TGTGCCAGCAGCGCCACGGGGGGCCTAGCCAAAAACATTCAGTACTTC
CASSATGGLAKNIQYF
>.|TRBJ1-6|TRBV5-4|few
TGTGCCAGCAGCTTGGCTGAGGGCAATTCACCCCTCCACTTT
CASSLAEGNSPLHF
>.|TRBJ1-2|TRBV6-6|.
TGTGCCAGCAGTTACTTCCAGGTAGCTAACTATGGCTACACCTTC
CASSYFQVANYGYTF
>.|TRBJ1-6|TRBV4-3|.
TGCGCCAGCAGCCTCGCGACAGGTGATTCACCCCTCCACTTT
CASSLATGDSPLHF
>.|TRBJ2-7|TRBV5-1|.
TGCGCCAGCAGCTTGGCCACGGGTTCCTACGAGCAGTACTTC
CASSLATGSYEQYF
>TRBD2|TRBJ2-3|TRBV9|.
TGTGCCAGCAGCGTAGTCCCAGCGGGGGGCGCTAGCACAGATACGCAGTATTTT
CASSVVPAGGASTDTQYF
>TRBD2|TRBJ2-5|TRBV6-5|.
TGTGCCAGCAGACCGGGACTAGCGGGGGAAGAGACCCAGTACTTC
CASRPGLAGEETQYF
>TRBD1|TRBJ1-6|TRBV7-8|once
TGTGCCAGCAGCGGTGGACAGGGTGGGTCCTATAATTCACCCCTCCACTTT
CASSGGQGGSYNSPLHF
>.|TRBJ2-3|TRBV5-1|.
TGCGCCAGCAGCTTGACAAACCCTGGCCCAGATACGCAGTATTTT
CASSLTNPGPDTQYF
>TRBD2|TRBJ2-1|TRBV7-2|.
TGTGCCAGCAGCCCCACTAGCGGACCATACAATGAGCAGTTCTTC
CASSPTSGPYNEQFF
>TRBD2|TRBJ2-7|TRBV6-5|.
TGTGCCAGCAGTTCCCCCCGGGAGCGGGGCTACGAGCAGTACTTC
CASSSPRERGYEQYF